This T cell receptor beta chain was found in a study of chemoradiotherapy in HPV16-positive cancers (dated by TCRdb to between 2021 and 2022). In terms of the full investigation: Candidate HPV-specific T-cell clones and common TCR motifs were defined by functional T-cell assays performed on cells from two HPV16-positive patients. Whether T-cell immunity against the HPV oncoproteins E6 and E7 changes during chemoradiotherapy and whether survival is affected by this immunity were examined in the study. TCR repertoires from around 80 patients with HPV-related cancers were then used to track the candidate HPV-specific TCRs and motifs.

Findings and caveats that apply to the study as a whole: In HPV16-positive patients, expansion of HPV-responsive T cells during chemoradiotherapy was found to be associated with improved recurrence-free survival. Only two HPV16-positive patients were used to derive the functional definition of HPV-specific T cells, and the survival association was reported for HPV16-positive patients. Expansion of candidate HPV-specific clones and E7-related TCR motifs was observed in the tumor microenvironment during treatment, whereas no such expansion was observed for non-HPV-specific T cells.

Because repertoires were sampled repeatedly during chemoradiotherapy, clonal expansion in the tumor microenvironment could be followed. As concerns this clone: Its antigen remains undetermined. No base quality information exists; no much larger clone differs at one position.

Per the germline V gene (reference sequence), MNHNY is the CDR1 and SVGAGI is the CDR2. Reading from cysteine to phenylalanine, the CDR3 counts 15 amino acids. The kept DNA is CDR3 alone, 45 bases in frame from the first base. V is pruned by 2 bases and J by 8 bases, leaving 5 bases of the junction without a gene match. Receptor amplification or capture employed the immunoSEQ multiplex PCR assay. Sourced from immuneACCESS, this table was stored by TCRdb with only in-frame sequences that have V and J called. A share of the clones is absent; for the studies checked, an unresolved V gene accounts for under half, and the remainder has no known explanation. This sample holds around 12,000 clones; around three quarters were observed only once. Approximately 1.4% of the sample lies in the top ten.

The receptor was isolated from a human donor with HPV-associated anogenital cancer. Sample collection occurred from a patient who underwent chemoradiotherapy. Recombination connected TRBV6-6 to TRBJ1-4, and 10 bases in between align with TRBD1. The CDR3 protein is CASSYRDRGKEKLFF. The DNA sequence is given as TGTGCCAGCAGTTACCGGGACAGGGGAAAAGAAAAACTGTTTTTT.